The 18 T cell receptor beta chains presented below share a single source sample, sequenced in a study of T-cell reconstitution after alpha-beta-depleted transplantation in children. Unique molecular identifiers were used to barcode this TCRbeta library. TCRdb fed the PCR reads into MiXCR, producing one record per CDR3 protein. The sample records approximately 500,000 distinct CDR3 sequences, roughly 27% being singletons. The specimen comprised PBMCs, sampled before TCRalphabeta/CD19-depleted stem cell transplant. The receptors come from a boy under three years old with Wiskott-Aldrich syndrome, due to receive a stem cell transplant.

The CDR3 loop is CASSYLTPENEQFF. DNA for the CDR3: TGTGCCAGCAGTTACCTTACACCGGAGAATGAGCAGTTCTTC. The chain combines TRBV6-2 or TRBV6-3 with TRBJ2-1; D not resolved. CDR1 MNHEY and CDR2 SVGEGT come from the germline V gene. Trimming took off 2 bases at V and 7 bases at J, with 12 bases between the two ends. The CDR3 contains 14 residues.

V is TRBV28 and J is TRBJ2-7, with D maybe TRBD1 (5 bases). Germline CDR1 is MDHEN and CDR2 is SYDVKM. The V end was cut by 6 bases, the J end by 3 bases, with 21 bases between. This CDR3 spans 16 amino acids. The CDR3 reads CASSPSDTYGIYEQYF. The CDR3 nucleotides read TGTGCCAGCAGCCCTTCGGACACCTATGGGATCTACGAGCAGTACTTC. Full variable domain (missing parts from reference TRBV28 and TRBJ2-7): DVKVTQSSRYLVKRTGEKVFLECVQDMDHENMFWYRQDPGLGLRLIYFSYDVKMKEKGDIPEGYSVSREKKERFSLILESASTNQTSMYLCASSPSDTYGIYEQYFGPGTRLTVT.

V and J are TRBV7-8 and TRBJ2-5; D possibly corresponds to TRBD2 (6 bases). Between the trimmed V and J ends, which lost 5 bases and 5 bases, there was a span of 15 bases. Germline lookup yields CDR1 SGHVS and CDR2 FQNEAQ. CDR3 size: 14 residues. The CDR3 sequence is CASSPKTRVETQYF. CDR3 coding DNA: TGTGCCAGCAGCCCCAAGACTAGGGTGGAGACCCAGTACTTC.

The chain links TRBV27 to TRBJ2-6; D remains unclear. Trimming cost V 6 bases and J 4 bases, with 16 bases left between them. This CDR3 comprises 16 residues. CDR1 is MNHEY and CDR2 is SMNVEV in the germline V gene (reference sequence). CDR3 region: CASSPYKNLGANVLTF. Here the CDR3 DNA reads TGTGCCAGCAGCCCTTATAAAAATCTGGGGGCCAACGTCCTGACTTTC.

The chain carries TRBV20-1 and TRBJ2-7, with D perhaps TRBD2 (5 bases). Trimming shortened V by 3 bases and J by 3 bases, and 9 bases separated the two germline ends. The germline V gene encodes CDR1 DFQATT and CDR2 SNEGSKA (reference sequence). The CDR3 has 12 residues. The CDR3 here is CSASPLGYEQYF. In nucleotides, the CDR3 is TGCAGTGCTAGCCCACTAGGCTACGAGCAGTACTTC.

This chain uses TRBV27 with TRBJ2-1, with D maybe TRBD1 (5 bases). Germline-derived CDR1 and CDR2 are MNHEY and SMNVEV (reference sequence). The V end was cut by 5 bases, the J end by 0 bases, with 14 bases between. The CDR3 spans 16 residues. CDR3 bases: TGTGCCAGCAGTGTTTTCAGGGCTATCTCCTACAATGAGCAGTTCTTC. As protein: CASSVFRAISYNEQFF.

This clonotype was detected many times. The J gene is TRBJ2-5, the V gene TRBV5-1, with D possibly called TRBD1 or TRBD2 (5 bases each). Trimming removed 0 bases at V and 4 bases at J, with 10 bases between. Germline-derived CDR1 and CDR2 are SGHRS and YFSETQ. The CDR3 is made up of 14 amino acids. The CDR3, as DNA: TGCGCCAGCAGCTTGGGAGGGGTCGCAGAGACCCAGTACTTC. Its protein is CASSLGGVAETQYF.

This clonotype has just a few counts. V gene TRBV5-1 combines with J gene TRBJ2-2; maybe TRBD2 (6 bases). CDR3 length equals 15 residues. Trimming pared 7 bases from V and 2 bases from J, leaving 15 bases between. The germline CDR1 and CDR2 sequences are SGHRS and YFSETQ. The CDR3 region is CASRRGTSNTGELFF. In DNA form, the CDR3 reads TGCGCCAGCCGCCGGGGGACGAGCAACACCGGGGAGCTGTTTTTT.

This clonotype occurred a few times. DNA of the CDR3: TGTGCCAGCAGCCCCCGCCGGGACGCGACCTACAATGAGCAGTTCTTC. It is translated as CASSPRRDATYNEQFF. The V and J genes are TRBV9 and TRBJ2-1; D may match TRBD1 or TRBD2 (5 bases each). Germline loops: CDR1 SGDLS, CDR2 YYNGEE. This CDR3 comprises 16 residues. Trimming pared 4 bases from V and 2 bases from J, leaving 16 bases between. Full variable domain (remainder filled in from reference TRBV9 and TRBJ2-1): DSGVTQTPKHLITATGQRVTLRCSPRSGDLSVYWYQQSLDQGLQFLIQYYNGEERAKGNILERFSAQQFPDLHSELNLSSLELGDSALYFCASSPRRDATYNEQFFGPGTRLTVL.

Concerning this clonotype: As the CDR3 is not closed by the conserved phenylalanine or tryptophan, this likely results from a read error. The V call is TRBV4-1, the J call TRBJ2-7; 8 bases line up with TRBD2. CDR3 length: 15 amino acids. Germline values: CDR1 MGHRA, CDR2 YSYEKL. V shed 3 bases, J shed 6 bases, and the junction held 10 bases outside the gene matches. CDR3 loop: CASSHPAGGLSEQYS. The CDR3 DNA follows: TGCGCCAGCAGCCACCCGGCGGGAGGACTGAGCGAGCAGTACTCC.

The chain is built from TRBV14 and TRBJ2-7; no definite D call. The CDR3 covers 14 residues. In germline, CDR1 is SGHDN, CDR2 FVKESK. Trimming cost V 4 bases and J 2 bases, with 12 bases left between them. CDR3 sequence reads: CASSRSDTTYEQYF. The CDR3 DNA follows: TGTGCCAGCAGCCGCTCAGATACAACCTACGAGCAGTACTTC.

This clonotype was seen only a few times. The chain is built from TRBV7-9 and TRBJ1-1; TRBD1 matches 11 bases. Germline V gene lookup returns CDR1 SEHNR and CDR2 FQNEAQ (reference sequence). Trimming removed 3 bases from V and 5 bases from J; junction bases left unmatched: 8. This CDR3 region has 16 residues. The CDR3 protein is CASSFVAGTGGTEAFF. Written as DNA, the CDR3 is TGTGCCAGCAGCTTCGTGGCGGGGACAGGGGGGACTGAAGCTTTCTTT.

This chain uses TRBV7-6 with TRBJ2-7; D is unresolved. Trimming cost V 9 bases and J 2 bases, with 8 bases left between them. This CDR3 is 11 amino acids long. Germline CDR1 reads SGHVS; CDR2 reads FNYEAQ. In DNA, the CDR3 is TGTGCCAGGGAAGGTCCCTACGAGCAGTACTTC. It is translated as CAREGPYEQYF.

This clonotype was counted only a few times. The chain joins TRBV6-1 to TRBJ2-1; D is unresolved. Trimming took off 4 bases at V and 5 bases at J, with 15 bases between the two ends. The CDR3 runs 15 residues. Germline CDR1 is MNHNS and CDR2 is SASEGT. The chain's CDR3 is CASSVRTSINNEQFF. CDR3 bases: TGTGCCAGCAGTGTAAGGACGTCGATAAACAATGAGCAGTTCTTC.

Only a few counts were recorded for this clonotype. CDR3 DNA sequence: TGCGCCAGCAGCTTTCTAGGACCTTCCTACGAGCAGTACTTC. Translation: CASSFLGPSYEQYF. J is TRBJ2-7 and V is TRBV5-1; no reliable D call. The CDR3 has 14 residues. Germline V gene data show CDR1 as SGHRS and CDR2 as YFSETQ. The V and J ends lost 2 bases and 1 base respectively, with 10 bases between them.

This clonotype was seen more than once but under ten times. The rearrangement joins TRBV28 to TRBJ2-7, with TRBD2 matching over 9 bases. The V and J ends lost 3 bases and 1 base, in that order; junction bases with no gene match: 1. CDR3 size: 14 residues. The V gene's germline CDR1 is MDHEN and CDR2 SYDVKM. This CDR3 reads CASSFLAGSYEQYF. The CDR3 nucleotides read TGTGCCAGCAGTTTCCTAGCGGGATCCTACGAGCAGTACTTC.

The rearrangement uses TRBV20-1 and TRBJ2-1, with 16 bases identical to TRBD2. From germline, CDR1 is DFQATT and CDR2 SNEGSKA (reference sequence). Trimming cost V 1 base and J 6 bases; bases outside gene matches: 12. The CDR3 has 19 residues. CDR3 sequence (DNA): TGCAGTGCTAGAGCATCCTCGGGACTAGCGGGAGGGCTAGGCAATGAGCAGTTCTTC. The encoded protein is CSARASSGLAGGLGNEQFF.

The J gene is TRBJ2-7, the V gene TRBV7-6, with D perhaps matching TRBD1 or TRBD2 (5 bases each). V was pared by 5 bases and J by 2 bases, with 22 bases between. CDR1 is SGHVS and CDR2 is FNYEAQ in the germline V gene. CDR3 size: 17 residues. The CDR3 DNA reads as TGTGCCAGCAGCCAACCCTCCGCCGGGGCGGGCACCTACGAGCAGTACTTC. This gives the protein CASSQPSAGAGTYEQYF. Complete variable domain (other parts from reference TRBV7-6 and TRBJ2-7): GAGVSQSPRYKVTKRGQDVALRCDPISGHVSLYWYRQALGQGPEFLTYFNYEAQQDKSGLPNDRFSAERPEGSISTLTIQRTEQRDSAMYRCASSQPSAGAGTYEQYFGPGTRLTVT.